This record concerns one T cell receptor beta chain sequence. Measured with immunoSEQ multiplex PCR; TCRdb has only the in-frame clones, and not every one. Of approximately 89,000 clones in the sample, around 88% were seen once. The CDR3 contains 14 residues. J was trimmed by 3 bases and V by 5 bases; bases with no gene match: 2. From germline, CDR1 is PRHDT and CDR2 FYEKMQ (reference sequence). The data were obtained in a study of OX40 agonist ivuxolimab in advanced cancers. Background on the study: Ivuxolimab, which patients received intravenously every 2 weeks, was dosed at 0.01 to 10 mg/kg. The dose-escalation group included hepatocellular carcinoma, melanoma, renal cell carcinoma and head and neck cancer.

The sequence derives from an adult with an advanced solid tumor such as melanoma, head and neck, liver or kidney cancer. The chain carries TRBV13 and TRBJ1-5, with 9 bases that match TRBD1. The source was CD4+ or CD8+ T cells sorted from blood, collected in a trial of the OX40 agonist ivuxolimab. CDR3 loop: CASSRTGVNQPQHF. DNA of the CDR3: TGTGCCAGCAGCCGGACAGGGGTCAATCAGCCCCAGCATTTT.